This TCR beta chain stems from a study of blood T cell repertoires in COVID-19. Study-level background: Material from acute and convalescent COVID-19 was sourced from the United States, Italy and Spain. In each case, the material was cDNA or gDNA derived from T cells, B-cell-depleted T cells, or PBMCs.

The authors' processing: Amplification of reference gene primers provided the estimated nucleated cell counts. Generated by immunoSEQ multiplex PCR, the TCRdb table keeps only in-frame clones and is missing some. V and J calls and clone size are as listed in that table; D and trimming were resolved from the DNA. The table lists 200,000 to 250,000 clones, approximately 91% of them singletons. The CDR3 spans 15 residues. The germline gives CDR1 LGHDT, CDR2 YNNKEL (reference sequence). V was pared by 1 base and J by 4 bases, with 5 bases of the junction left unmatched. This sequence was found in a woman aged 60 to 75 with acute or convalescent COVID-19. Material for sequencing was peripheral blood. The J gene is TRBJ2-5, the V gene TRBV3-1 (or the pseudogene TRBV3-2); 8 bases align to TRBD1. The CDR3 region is CASSQGTGIRETQYF. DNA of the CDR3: TGTGCCAGCAGCCAAGGGACAGGGATAAGAGAGACCCAGTACTTC.